These 21 T cell receptor beta chains were all obtained from the same sample, sequenced in a study of cytomegalovirus exposure and HLA in healthy donors. 13 Jbeta primers and 60 Vbeta primers were used for the PCR. Libraries were prepared by immunoSEQ multiplex PCR; TCRdb keeps only in-frame clonotypes and omits some of them. The sample records under 150,000 clones, 70% to 85% being singletons. Sequenced material: PBMCs. The receptors derive from a male donor in good health and CMV-seronegative.

This clone has just a few counts. The chain has TRBV5-1 and TRBJ2-3; TRBD2 agrees at 8 bases. V was pared by 2 bases and J by 4 bases, with 9 bases of the junction left unmatched. This CDR3 spans 16 amino acids. Germline lookup yields CDR1 SGHRS and CDR2 YFSETQ. CDR3 coding DNA: TGCGCCAGCAGCTTACGAGCGGGAGCCCCCTCAGATACGCAGTATTTT. This encodes CASSLRAGAPSDTQYF.

The rearrangement links TRBV7-9 to TRBJ2-3, with D possibly TRBD2 on 5 matching bases. The CDR3 contains 19 residues. V lost 4 bases to trimming and J lost 7 bases, with 30 bases between them. Germline lookup yields CDR1 SEHNR and CDR2 FQNEAQ (reference sequence). The CDR3 protein is CASSSLRAPAGSLSNTQYF. CDR3 DNA sequence: TGTGCCAGCAGCTCCCTTCGCGCCCCCGCGGGTAGTCTTTCAAATACGCAGTATTTT.

The chain employs TRBV15 and TRBJ2-1, with 9 bases lining up with TRBD2. CDR3 size: 16 residues. V lost 4 bases, J lost 7 bases, and 11 bases stayed unmatched. Germline CDR1 LNHNV, CDR2 YYDKDF (reference sequence). The CDR3 loop is CATSTSVRRGGNEQFF. The CDR3 bases are TGTGCCACCAGCACGTCGGTGAGGCGGGGGGGTAATGAGCAGTTCTTC.

There are a few counts of this clone. V is TRBV7-2 and J is TRBJ1-4; possibly TRBD1 for D (5 bases). The CDR3 sequence is 14 residues long. From germline, CDR1 is SGHTA and CDR2 FQGNSA. V was cut by 5 bases and J by 4 bases, with 11 bases left in between. The CDR3 DNA reads as TGTGCCAGCAGCGTAATGGGGGGTAATGAAAAACTGTTTTTT. Translating it yields CASSVMGGNEKLFF.

This chain links TRBV7-8 with TRBJ2-3; the match to TRBD1 covers 7 bases. The V gene end was trimmed by 4 bases and the J gene end by 0 bases; junction bases not matched to a gene: 10. Germline values: CDR1 SGHVS, CDR2 FQNEAQ. The CDR3 runs to 17 residues. Written as DNA, the CDR3 is TGTGCCAGCAGCTGGGACAGCTTTATTCCTAGCACAGATACGCAGTATTTT. Amino acid sequence: CASSWDSFIPSTDTQYF.

The V gene is TRBV7-2, the J gene TRBJ2-2; D gene uncertain. The germline V gene encodes CDR1 SGHTA and CDR2 FQGNSA. V shed 5 bases and J shed 5 bases, with 12 bases lying between them. CDR3 length: 14 amino acids. The chain's CDR3 is CASSPSSWTGELFF. Written as DNA, the CDR3 is TGTGCCAGCAGCCCATCTAGTTGGACCGGGGAGCTGTTTTTT.

This clone was observed a few times. The J gene is TRBJ2-1, the V gene TRBV11-3; D uncertain. Looked up from germline, CDR1 is SGHNT and CDR2 is YENEEA. Trimming took 5 bases from V and 7 from J, leaving 9 bases between them. The CDR3 consists of 12 residues. The CDR3, as DNA: TGTGCCAGCAGCCTCACGAGTAATGAGCAGTTCTTC. Translation gives CASSLTSNEQFF.

The gene calls are TRBV5-1 and TRBJ2-5; TRBD1 aligns across 10 bases. V was pared by 3 bases and J by 3 bases, with 11 bases of the junction left unmatched. The length of the CDR3 is 17 residues. Germline V CDR1 and CDR2: SGHRS, YFSETQ. Here the CDR3 DNA reads TGCGCCAGCAGCTACCCCGGGACAGGGGCGAGGGAAGAGACCCAGTACTTC. Its translation is CASSYPGTGAREETQYF.

V usage is TRBV29-1 and J usage is TRBJ1-2; D may be TRBD1 (6 bases). CDR1 is SQVTM, CDR2 ANQGSEA, per germline. This CDR3 region has 12 residues. With 7 bases removed from V and 7 bases from J, the gap between germline ends came to 16 bases. This CDR3 is CSALRGGGGYTF. CDR3 nucleotides: TGCAGCGCCCTAAGGGGGGGAGGTGGCTACACCTTC.

V and J are TRBV4-1 and TRBJ1-1, with 9 positions matching TRBD1. This CDR3 has 14 residues. With 3 bases clipped from V and 6 bases from J, the junction kept 5 bases outside the gene matches. Germline V gene sequence: CDR1 MGHRA, CDR2 YSYEKL. The CDR3 reads CASSQGQGRAEAFF. CDR3 sequence (DNA): TGCGCCAGCAGCCAGGGACAGGGAAGAGCTGAAGCTTTCTTT.

The rearrangement joins TRBV29-1 to TRBJ2-7; the D gene is possibly TRBD2 (5 bases). This CDR3 region has 15 residues. Germline V lookup: CDR1 SQVTM, CDR2 ANQGSEA. V was pared by 3 bases and J by 2 bases, with 17 bases between. Here the CDR3 DNA reads TGCAGCGTTGAGGTCATTGACCACGGGGCCTACGAGCAGTACTTC. Amino acid sequence: CSVEVIDHGAYEQYF.

With regard to this clone: One end of the junction fails to match germline, which may point to a read error. The rearrangement joins TRBV7-9 to TRBJ2-2; D remains ambiguous. Germline V lookup: CDR1 SEHNR, CDR2 FQNEAQ (reference sequence). This CDR3 is 12 amino acids long. The CDR3 sequence: CSSSPNDGELFF. DNA for the CDR3: TGTTCCAGCAGCCCTAATGACGGGGAGCTGTTTTTT.

CDR3 DNA sequence: TGTGCCAGCGGGTCTGGCCTAGATACAGATACGCAGTATTTT. This gives the protein CASGSGLDTDTQYF. This chain joins TRBV2 and TRBJ2-3; D is ambiguous. The CDR3 runs to 14 residues. The germline V and J ends were trimmed by 8 bases and 3 bases, with 15 bases remaining between them. Germline lookup yields CDR1 SNHLY and CDR2 FYNNEI.

The chain couples TRBV7-2 to TRBJ2-7; D gene uncertain. Germline loops: CDR1 SGHTA, CDR2 FQGNSA. V was trimmed by 0 bases and J by 6 bases, leaving 9 bases between them. This CDR3 comprises 13 residues. CDR3 in amino acids: CASSLAQLAEQYF. The CDR3 DNA is TGTGCCAGCAGCTTAGCCCAACTCGCCGAGCAGTACTTC.

The V call is TRBV4-3, the J call TRBJ2-3, with 7 bases identical to TRBD1. The germline gives CDR1 LGHNA, CDR2 YSLEER. The CDR3 has 17 residues. The V gene end was trimmed by 4 bases and the J gene end by 1 base; junction bases not matched to a gene: 11. As DNA, the CDR3 is TGCGCCAGCAGCCTGCTTGACAGGGATCAAGGCACAGATACGCAGTATTTT. Its protein is CASSLLDRDQGTDTQYF.

V usage is TRBV5-1 and J usage is TRBJ2-5; D ambiguous. V lost 4 bases and J 5 bases, leaving 12 bases between the germline ends. The CDR3 totals 13 residues. The V gene's germline CDR1 is SGHRS and CDR2 YFSETQ. The CDR3 nucleotides are TGCGCCAGCAGCGCCATCAATGAGGAGACCCAGTACTTC. It translates to CASSAINEETQYF.

Only a few counts were recorded for this clone. The rearrangement joins TRBV10-3 to TRBJ2-7; D is perhaps TRBD2 (6 bases). The germline V and J ends were trimmed by 5 bases and 5 bases, with 10 bases remaining between them. The CDR3 is made up of 12 amino acids. The germline CDR1 and CDR2 sequences are ENHRY and SYGVKD. CDR3 DNA sequence: TGTGCCATCAGTCGGGAGACCGACGAGCAGTACTTC. Translated, it gives CAISRETDEQYF.

This clone came up once. The chain carries TRBV19 and TRBJ1-4; D might be TRBD1 (5 bases). V was cut by 6 bases and J by 8 bases, with 16 bases left in between. The CDR3 consists of 14 residues. Germline V gene sequence: CDR1 LNHDA, CDR2 SQIVND (reference sequence). The CDR3 sequence: CASSQKGVGEKLFF. CDR3 sequence (DNA): TGTGCCAGTAGCCAGAAAGGGGTCGGCGAAAAACTGTTTTTT.

The count of this clone is one. The chain joins TRBV6-1 to TRBJ2-2, with D maybe TRBD1 (5 bases). The CDR3 is 16 amino acids. V dropped 4 bases and J dropped 5 bases, with 17 bases sitting between them. Germline V gives CDR1 MNHNS, CDR2 SASEGT. The DNA of the CDR3 is TGTGCCAGCAGTGTAACAGGTTTTGCCGAGACCGGGGAGCTGTTTTTT. Amino acids: CASSVTGFAETGELFF.

The chain recombines TRBV10-1 with TRBJ2-2, with 7 bases that match TRBD2. CDR1 and CDR2 from the germline V gene are WNHNN and SYGVQD (reference sequence). This CDR3 has 14 amino acids. J lost 7 bases, V lost 6 bases, and 8 bases had no gene match. The CDR3 is CASSPGTTYGELFF. CDR3 in DNA: TGCGCCAGCAGCCCCGGGACTACGTACGGGGAGCTGTTTTTT.

The chain employs TRBV7-9 and TRBJ2-1, with D tentatively TRBD2 (6 bases). Trimming pared 3 bases from V and 9 bases from J, leaving 15 bases between. This CDR3 is built from 14 residues. CDR1 is SEHNR, CDR2 FQNEAQ, per germline (reference sequence). The CDR3 region is CASSFSGSSGEQFF. The CDR3 DNA reads TGTGCCAGCAGCTTTTCCGGGAGCTCGGGTGAGCAGTTCTTC.